Following are 3 T cell receptor beta chains from one sample sequenced in a study of blood T cell repertoires in COVID-19. Sequenced by immunoSEQ multiplex PCR; TCRdb stores in-frame clones only, minus some. This sample has a few hundred thousand clones, with 84% found just once. The sequenced material came from peripheral blood. The receptor set was obtained from a woman aged 40 to 50 who had recovered from COVID-19.

The V and J genes are TRBV5-1 and TRBJ2-1, with a weak D call TRBD2 (5 bases). This CDR3 comprises 15 residues. The germline V and J ends were trimmed by 0 bases and 1 base, with 8 bases remaining between them. The germline V gene encodes CDR1 SGHRS and CDR2 YFSETQ. CDR3 residues: CASSLVGESYNEQFF. In DNA, the CDR3 is TGCGCCAGCAGCTTGGTCGGGGAATCCTACAATGAGCAGTTCTTC. Combining the CDR3 with reference TRBV5-1 and TRBJ2-1 gives the whole variable domain KAGVTQTPRYLIKTRGQQVTLSCSPISGHRSVSWYQQTPGQGLQFLFEYFSETQRNKGNFPGRFSGRQFSNSRSEMNVSTLELGDSALYLCASSLVGESYNEQFFGPGTRLTVL.

In its sample, this clone was seen once. The rearrangement joins TRBV5-1 to TRBJ1-2; possible D gene TRBD1, 6 bases. Trimming stripped 0 bases from V and 3 bases from J, with 12 bases between. The CDR3 has 15 amino acids. CDR1 SGHRS and CDR2 YFSETQ come from the germline V gene. The CDR3 region is CASSLATGGDYGYTF. The CDR3 DNA reads as TGCGCCAGCAGCTTGGCAACGGGGGGCGACTATGGCTACACCTTC.

The genes are TRBV30 and TRBJ2-1; perhaps TRBD2 as D (6 bases). The germline CDR1 and CDR2 sequences are GTSNPN and SVGIG (reference sequence). This CDR3 spans 15 amino acids. Trimming stripped 3 bases from V and 2 bases from J, with 14 bases between. The CDR3 DNA reads as TGTGCCTGGAGCGTGGGATTAGCGGCCTACAATGAGCAGTTCTTC. This translates into CAWSVGLAAYNEQFF. Full variable domain (missing parts from reference TRBV30 and TRBJ2-1): SQTIHQWPATLVQPVGSPLSLECTVEGTSNPNLYWYRQAAGRGLQLLFYSVGIGQISSEVPQNLSASRPQDRQFILSSKKLLLSDSGFYLCAWSVGLAAYNEQFFGPGTRLTVL.